This T cell receptor beta chain was captured by sequencing in a study of blood T cell repertoires in COVID-19. In the source study's methods: Estimated nucleated cell counts came from reference gene primer amplification. Libraries were prepared by immunoSEQ multiplex PCR; TCRdb keeps only in-frame clonotypes and omits some of them. From that table come the V and J calls and clone size; the DNA was used to work out D and trimming. The profile covers over 150,000 clones, with roughly 88% appearing a single time and 15% to 20% taken by the ten largest. Trimming removed 4 bases from V and 5 bases from J, with 5 bases in between. Per germline, CDR1 SQVTM and CDR2 ANQGSEA. The CDR3 consists of 10 residues.

Material for sequencing was peripheral blood. The sequence derives from a man aged 45 to 65 with COVID-19, enrolled during active disease. The chain couples TRBV29-1 to TRBJ2-5; tentative D call: TRBD2 (5 bases). The CDR3 region is CSVGEETQYF. DNA of the CDR3: TGCAGCGTTGGGGAGGAGACCCAGTACTTC.